This TCR beta chain is from a study of vaccination effects on CD4 cells after COVID-19. Of note for this clone: Its antigen is undetermined.

Study conclusions and caveats: The study found marked clonal contraction of infection- and vaccine-induced clones late after vaccination.

In the ViraFEST assay, antigen-specific CD4+ clonotypes were identified by expansion after peptide-pool stimulation. Culture lasted roughly 9 days before CD4+ T cell isolation. Each person got two doses of an mRNA SARS-CoV-2 vaccine, BNT162b2 or mRNA-1273. TCRdb's copy holds only in-frame clones and misses some; the assay was immunoSEQ multiplex PCR. The data contain around 69,000 clones, around 70% of them singletons. Germline V gives CDR1 MGHRA, CDR2 YSYEKL. The CDR3 is made up of 14 amino acids. Trimming pared 8 bases from V and 0 bases from J, leaving 11 bases between. J is TRBJ2-4 and V is TRBV4-1, with a possible D match to TRBD2 (6 bases). The receptor was isolated from a human donor who received a COVID-19 vaccine. The sample in question was CD4+ T cells from PBMCs cultured with HCoV-229E spike peptides, obtained after COVID-19 vaccination. CDR3 amino acids: CASRPGVAKNIQYF. The CDR3 DNA follows: TGCGCCAGCCGCCCGGGAGTAGCCAAAAACATTCAGTACTTC.